The 7 T cell receptor beta chains presented below share a single source sample, sequenced in a study of cytomegalovirus exposure and HLA in healthy donors. This PCR relied on a set of 60 Vbeta primers and 13 Jbeta primers. Profiled with immunoSEQ multiplex PCR; TCRdb holds only in-frame clones, not every one. In the table there are around 130,000 clones, 88% of which are singletons. The sample consisted of PBMCs. These receptors all stem from a middle-aged woman in good health and CMV-seronegative.

The chain recombines TRBV6-1 with TRBJ2-1, with TRBD2 matching 7 bases. Trimming cost V 3 bases and J 0 bases; bases outside gene matches: 14. The CDR3 has 19 amino acids. The germline CDR1 and CDR2 sequences are MNHNS and SASEGT. This chain's CDR3 is CASSDLPRLSGASYNEQFF. CDR3 DNA sequence: TGTGCCAGCAGTGACTTACCTCGTTTGAGCGGGGCCTCCTACAATGAGCAGTTCTTC.

The chain employs TRBV19 and TRBJ2-7; 7 nucleotides align to TRBD1. Germline loops: CDR1 LNHDA, CDR2 SQIVND (reference sequence). V lost 0 bases to trimming and J lost 0 bases; unmatched junction nucleotides: 8. The CDR3 is 17 amino acids. The DNA for the CDR3 is TGTGCCAGTAGTATAGATTTTGCCGGGACAGTCTCCTACGAGCAGTACTTC. The encoded protein is CASSIDFAGTVSYEQYF.

The chain couples TRBV6-5 to TRBJ2-1, with TRBD2 identical over 14 bases. V shed 6 bases and J 4 bases; nucleotides not matched to a gene: 2. Germline V gives CDR1 MNHEY, CDR2 SVGAGI. The CDR3 contains 15 residues. CDR3 DNA: TGTGCCAGCAGGAGGACTAGCGGGAGGTACAATGAGCAGTTCTTC. Amino acids: CASRRTSGRYNEQFF.

In its sample, this clone was seen a few times. The chain uses TRBV7-9 and TRBJ2-3, with 7 bases identical to TRBD1. CDR3 length: 15 amino acids. The V and J ends lost 2 bases and 4 bases, in that order; junction bases with no gene match: 6. Germline values: CDR1 SEHNR, CDR2 FQNEAQ (reference sequence). CDR3 in amino acids: CASSLMSQGADTQYF. The CDR3 DNA sequence: TGTGCCAGCAGCTTAATGAGTCAGGGGGCAGATACGCAGTATTTT.

V gene TRBV5-4 combines with J gene TRBJ2-3, with 13 bases lining up with TRBD2. With V trimmed by 4 bases and J by 6 bases, 2 bases remained unmatched. The CDR3 covers 14 residues. The germline V gene encodes CDR1 SGHNT and CDR2 YYREEE (reference sequence). In DNA, the CDR3 is TGTGCCAGCAGCCAGACTAGCGGGAGGGATACGCAGTATTTT. It is translated as CASSQTSGRDTQYF.

This clone appeared a single time. The chain has TRBV7-9 and TRBJ1-4; D possibly corresponds to TRBD1 (5 bases). CDR1 is SEHNR and CDR2 is FQNEAQ in the germline V gene (reference sequence). Trimming left V 5 bases short and J 4 bases short, with 11 bases between. CDR3 size: 14 residues. As DNA, the CDR3 is TGTGCCAGCAGCCCAGGGTTTCTTAATGAAAAACTGTTTTTT. This gives the protein CASSPGFLNEKLFF. Full variable domain (rest looked up from reference TRBV7-9 and TRBJ1-4): DTGVSQNPRHKITKRGQNVTFRCDPISEHNRLYWYRQTLGQGPEFLTYFQNEAQLEKSRLLSDRFSAERPKGSFSTLEIQRTEQGDSAMYLCASSPGFLNEKLFFGSGTQLSVL.

The rearrangement uses TRBV7-9 and TRBJ2-1, with TRBD1 as a possible D gene (5 bases). The CDR3 has 16 amino acids. V was shortened by 7 bases and J by 2 bases, with 18 bases between the two germline ends. Germline V lookup: CDR1 SEHNR, CDR2 FQNEAQ (reference sequence). CDR3 bases: TGTGCCAGCACCGAAGGCTCTAGGGGTCCCTACAATGAGCAGTTCTTC. Encoded protein: CASTEGSRGPYNEQFF.